The 22 T cell receptor beta chains reported below all come from one sample, sequenced in a study of T cell clonality in common variable immunodeficiency. Findings of the study overall: Fewer deletions and N-nucleotide insertions were reportedly seen in common variable immunodeficiency TCR beta sequences.

Which antigens these TCRs recognize remains unknown. Produced via immunoSEQ multiplex PCR; TCRdb's table is partial and in-frame only. The sample contains about 42,000 clones, none of them singletons. The sequenced sample consisted of peripheral blood mononuclear cells. These receptors originate from a human donor with common variable immunodeficiency.

This clone was found a few times. The read gets to within 3 residues of the CDR3 end, and the germline J gene fills in the rest. The rearrangement links TRBV7-2 to TRBJ2-3; maybe TRBD2 (7 bases). V lost 0 bases to trimming and J lost 2 bases, with 12 bases between them. The CDR3 has 16 amino acids. Germline V gives CDR1 SGHTA, CDR2 FQGNSA. The CDR3: CASSLAGGPNTDTQYF. CDR3 DNA, as far as it was read: TGTGCCAGCAGCTTAGCGGGGGGGCCCAACACAGATACG.

The sample holds a few counts of this clone. The read comes to an end 3 residues before the CDR3 does, leaving the germline J gene to fill in the end. The V and J genes are TRBV2 and TRBJ2-3; D possibly matches TRBD1 or TRBD2 (6 bases each). Trimming removed 3 bases at V and 1 base at J, with 14 bases between. CDR3 size: 16 residues. CDR1 is SNHLY, CDR2 FYNNEI, per germline. Here the CDR3 reads CASSETGGTRTDTQYF. The CDR3 bases that were read are TGTGCCAGCAGTGAGACAGGAGGGACCCGCACAGATACG. The entire variable domain, with the rest obtained from reference TRBV2 and TRBJ2-3, is as follows: EPEVTQTPSHQVTQMGQEVILRCVPISNHLYFYWYRQILGQKVEFLVSFYNNEISEKSEIFDDQFSVERPDGSNFTLKIRSTKLEDSAMYFCASSETGGTRTDTQYFGPGTRLTVL.

This clone was picked up a small number of times. The CDR3 end is not reached by the read, which stops 3 residues before it; the germline J gene fills it in. The rearrangement uses TRBV5-1 and TRBJ2-2; TRBD1 matches 9 bases. Per germline, CDR1 SGHRS and CDR2 YFSETQ. This CDR3 has 15 residues. Losses at the gene ends were 4 bases for V and 4 bases for J; bases not matched to a gene: 5. The CDR3 sequence is CASSPQGASTGELFF. The part of the CDR3 DNA that was read is TGCGCCAGCAGCCCACAGGGGGCGAGCACCGGGGAG. The complete variable domain, with remaining parts taken from reference TRBV5-1 and TRBJ2-2, reads KAGVTQTPRYLIKTRGQQVTLSCSPISGHRSVSWYQQTPGQGLQFLFEYFSETQRNKGNFPGRFSGRQFSNSRSEMNVSTLELGDSALYLCASSPQGASTGELFFGEGSRLTVL.

This clone was detected a few times. The CDR3 goes on 3 residues after the read ends, and that part is filled in from the germline J gene. The V gene is TRBV6-2 or TRBV6-3, the J gene TRBJ2-3, with D tentatively TRBD2 (5 bases). Trimming pared 0 bases from V and 4 bases from J, leaving 14 bases between. This CDR3 spans 16 amino acids. Germline V gene lookup returns CDR1 MNHEY and CDR2 SVGEGT. The sequenced part of the CDR3 DNA is TGTGCCAGCAGTTACTCGAGGGTAGATAGATCAGATACG. This encodes CASSYSRVDRSDT. In full, the CDR3 reads CASSYSRVDRSDTQYF.

Comments on this clone: The read terminates 3 residues before the CDR3 end, so the remaining end is supplied by the germline J gene. The chain employs TRBV19 and TRBJ2-5; 7 bases agree with TRBD2. The CDR3 has 14 residues. V lost 5 bases to trimming and J lost 5 bases; unmatched junction nucleotides: 8. Germline V CDR1 and CDR2: LNHDA, SQIVND (reference sequence). The DNA read from the CDR3 is TGTGCCAGTAGTCCCCGCGGGAGTACGGAGACC. It yields the protein CASSPRGSTET. The whole CDR3 is CASSPRGSTETQYF. Full variable domain (missing parts from reference TRBV19 and TRBJ2-5): DGGITQSPKYLFRKEGQNVTLSCEQNLNHDAMYWYRQDPGQGLRLIYYSQIVNDFQKGDIAEGYSVSREKKESFPLTVTSAQKNPTAFYLCASSPRGSTETQYFGPGTRLLVL.

This clone has ten or more counts. The CDR3 extends 3 residues past the end of the read, so its final part is completed from the germline J gene. The genes are TRBV7-2 and TRBJ2-7; the match to TRBD1 covers 10 bases. The CDR3 runs to 15 residues. The germline gives CDR1 SGHTA, CDR2 FQGNSA. V shed 6 bases and J 3 bases; nucleotides not matched to a gene: 8. This CDR3 is CASRGDRGPFYEQYF. The sequenced CDR3 bases are TGTGCCAGCAGGGGGGACAGGGGCCCTTTCTACGAG.

Worth noting for this clone: The read is 3 residues too short to cover the CDR3 end, so that end is filled in from the germline J gene. V usage is TRBV30 and J usage is TRBJ1-6; possibly TRBD1 for D (6 bases). Looked up from germline, CDR1 is GTSNPN and CDR2 is SVGIG (reference sequence). The CDR3 sequence is 13 residues long. Trimming left V 2 bases short and J 5 bases short, with 7 bases between. The CDR3 is CAWSRQDNSPLHF. Incomplete CDR3 DNA: TGTGCCTGGAGTCGACAGGATAATTCACCC.

Points on this clone: The read terminates 3 residues ahead of where the CDR3 ends, so the germline J gene completes it. The J gene is TRBJ2-5, the V gene TRBV7-6, with unresolved D. This CDR3 region has 13 residues. Trimming removed 3 bases at V and 2 bases at J, with 7 bases between. CDR1 and CDR2 from the germline V gene are SGHVS and FNYEAQ. The CDR3 bases that were read are TGTGCCAGCAGCTTTTCCCAGCAAGAGACC. This sequence encodes CASSFSQQET. The entire CDR3 reads CASSFSQQETQYF. Looking up the rest from reference TRBV7-6 and TRBJ2-5 gives the full variable domain: GAGVSQSPRYKVTKRGQDVALRCDPISGHVSLYWYRQALGQGPEFLTYFNYEAQQDKSGLPNDRFSAERPEGSISTLTIQRTEQRDSAMYRCASSFSQQETQYFGPGTRLLVL.

The CDR3 DNA, read in part, is TGTGCCAGCAGCTCCAGGGGTTTTAATGAAAAA. It encodes CASSSRGFNEK. The whole CDR3 sequence is CASSSRGFNEKLFF. The chain joins TRBV5-8 to TRBJ1-4; a weak D match, TRBD1 (6 bases). The CDR3 end falls 3 residues outside the read, so it is completed with the germline J gene. V lost 3 bases and J 4 bases, leaving 10 bases between the germline ends. The CDR3 sequence is 14 residues long. The germline V gene encodes CDR1 SGHTS and CDR2 YDEGEE.

This clone has ten or more counts. Coverage ceases 3 residues before the CDR3 finishes, and the germline J gene fills in the end. The chain joins TRBV20-1 to TRBJ1-3; 7 bases map to TRBD1. V dropped 7 bases and J dropped 0; count of bases not matched to a gene: 3. Germline V gene data show CDR1 as DFQATT and CDR2 as SNEGSKA (reference sequence). CDR3 size: 13 residues. CDR3 sequence reads: CSGGDSSGNTIYF. CDR3 bases read: TGCAGTGGGGGGGACAGCTCTGGAAACACC.

A note on this clone: From the germline J gene comes the end of the CDR3, since the read stops 3 residues before it. The rearrangement uses TRBV2 and TRBJ2-3; maybe TRBD2 (7 bases). This CDR3 has 16 amino acids. V was trimmed by 6 bases and J by 1 base, leaving 17 bases between them. Germline V CDR1 and CDR2: SNHLY, FYNNEI. The CDR3 DNA, read in part, is TGTGCCAGCAGACCGGGGGGCGGGGAGGGCACAGATACG. Translating gives CASRPGGGEGTDT. The full-length CDR3 reads as CASRPGGGEGTDTQYF.

In the case of this clone: Sequencing ends 3 residues short of the CDR3 end; the germline J gene provides the rest. J is TRBJ2-1 and V is TRBV5-1, with TRBD2 matching over 10 bases. Germline CDR1 is SGHRS and CDR2 is YFSETQ. The CDR3 covers 16 residues. V lost 0 bases and J lost 2; bases outside the gene matches: 2. CDR3 protein: CASSLVLAGTYNEQFF. The sequenced part of the CDR3 DNA is TGCGCCAGCAGCTTGGTACTAGCGGGAACCTACAATGAG.

There are many counts of this clone. CDR3 in amino acids: CASSLLLGGDTEAFF. The covered CDR3 bases are TGTGCCAGCAGCTTATTACTCGGCGGGGACACTGAA. The rearrangement uses TRBV7-2 and TRBJ1-1, with D hard to call. The read ends 3 residues before the CDR3 terminus; that terminus is restored from the germline J gene. Germline-derived CDR1 and CDR2 are SGHTA and FQGNSA. CDR3 length: 15 amino acids. V lost 2 bases, J lost 3 bases, and 13 bases lay in between.

This clone was recorded many times. The CDR3 here is CASSPIPGQGSRNTIYF. The sequenced CDR3 bases are TGTGCCAGCAGCCCCATACCGGGACAGGGCTCGAGAAACACC. This sequence joins TRBV13 and TRBJ1-3; 9 positions match TRBD1. The CDR3 extends 3 residues past the end of the read, so its final part is completed from the germline J gene. Per germline, CDR1 PRHDT and CDR2 FYEKMQ (reference sequence). The CDR3 spans 17 residues. Trimming took 5 bases from V and 5 from J; bases not matched to a gene: 13. Combining the CDR3 with reference TRBV13 and TRBJ1-3 gives the whole variable domain AAGVIQSPRHLIKEKRETATLKCYPIPRHDTVYWYQQGPGQDPQFLISFYEKMQSDKGSIPDRFSAQQFSDYHSELNMSSLELGDSALYFCASSPIPGQGSRNTIYFGEGSWLTVV.

To note about this clone: The CDR3 goes on 3 residues after the read ends, and that part is filled in from the germline J gene. The rearrangement uses TRBV18 and TRBJ1-2; a possible D gene is TRBD1 (5 bases). Per germline, CDR1 KGHSH and CDR2 LQKENI. The length of the CDR3 is 14 residues. CDR3 bases read: TGTGCCAGCTCACCCGCGACAGACTTGGGAGGC. This gives the protein CASSPATDLGG. The entire CDR3 sequence reads CASSPATDLGGYTF.

This clone is categorized as medium-sized (0.01 to 0.1%). The read is 3 residues too short to cover the CDR3 end, so that end is filled in from the germline J gene. V usage is TRBV20-1 and J usage is TRBJ2-2; D possibly corresponds to TRBD1 (5 bases). In germline, CDR1 is DFQATT, CDR2 SNEGSKA (reference sequence). With 4 bases removed from V and 4 bases from J, the gap between germline ends came to 16 bases. This CDR3 is 15 amino acids long. The CDR3: CSAIRQGKPTGELFF. CDR3 bases read: TGCAGTGCTATTCGGCAGGGCAAACCCACCGGGGAG.

This clone was recorded a few times. The CDR3 goes on 3 residues after the read ends, and that part is filled in from the germline J gene. The chain joins TRBV7-3 to TRBJ2-1; 8 positions match TRBD2. The CDR3 length is 13 residues. V trimming: 5 bases; J trimming: 6 bases; junction bases outside the gene matches: 3. Germline V gene lookup returns CDR1 SGHTA and CDR2 FQGTGA. CDR3 DNA, as far as it was read: TGTGCCAGCAGCGACGGGGGGGTCAATGAG. It is translated as CASSDGGVNE. The CDR3 in its entirety is CASSDGGVNEQFF.

This clone has at least ten counts. The sequence runs out 3 residues before the end of the CDR3; the remainder is reconstructed from the germline J gene. The chain is built from TRBV7-6 and TRBJ1-1; D gene ambiguous. V was clipped by 1 base and J by 1 base, with 7 bases between them. There are 14 residues in the CDR3. Germline V gene data show CDR1 as SGHVS and CDR2 as FNYEAQ. The chain's CDR3 is CASSLETANTEAFF. The sequenced CDR3 bases are TGTGCCAGCAGCTTAGAAACAGCGAACACTGAA.

There are many counts of this clone. From the germline J gene comes the end of the CDR3, since the read stops 3 residues before it. The V call is TRBV14, the J call TRBJ2-3, with D tentatively TRBD2 (6 bases). Germline CDR1 SGHDN, CDR2 FVKESK. This CDR3 has 16 amino acids. V lost 10 bases, J lost 3 bases, and 23 bases lay in between. This chain's CDR3 is CATRPPWGESTDTQYF. Partial CDR3 DNA: TGTGCCACCCGCCCGCCTTGGGGGGAGAGTACAGATACG.

This clone was detected ten times or more. The read ends 3 residues shy of where the CDR3 ends; the end is completed using the germline J gene. The gene calls are TRBV12-3 or TRBV12-4 and TRBJ1-5; TRBD1 might be the D (6 bases). The CDR3 sequence is 16 residues long. V was trimmed by 2 bases and J by 2 bases, leaving 13 bases between them. CDR3 residues: CASSLFGRGGNQPQHF. The CDR3 DNA, read in part, is TGTGCCAGCAGTTTATTTGGCAGGGGCGGCAATCAGCCC.

This clone has at least ten counts. The read gets to within 3 residues of the CDR3 end, and the germline J gene fills in the rest. The V gene is TRBV7-8, the J gene TRBJ2-1, with 10 bases lining up with TRBD1. V was clipped by 2 bases and J by 7 bases; unmatched bases: 8. CDR3 size: 16 residues. The germline V gene encodes CDR1 SGHVS and CDR2 FQNEAQ. The CDR3 bases that were read are TGTGCCAGCAGCTTACCCTTGACAGGGGGCGGGAATGAG. Its protein is CASSLPLTGGGNE. The CDR3, in full, reads CASSLPLTGGGNEQFF.

In regard to this clone: The CDR3 end lies 3 residues beyond the end of the read and is filled in from the germline J gene. This chain links TRBV7-8 with TRBJ2-1; 8 nucleotides match TRBD2. Germline V gene sequence: CDR1 SGHVS, CDR2 FQNEAQ. The ends lost 5 bases at V and 9 bases at J; junction bases unmatched: 6. The CDR3 extends over 13 amino acids. CDR3 DNA (partial): TGTGCCAGCAGCCGAGCGGGAGCCAGTGAG. It specifies CASSRAGASE. The full CDR3 protein reads CASSRAGASEQFF.